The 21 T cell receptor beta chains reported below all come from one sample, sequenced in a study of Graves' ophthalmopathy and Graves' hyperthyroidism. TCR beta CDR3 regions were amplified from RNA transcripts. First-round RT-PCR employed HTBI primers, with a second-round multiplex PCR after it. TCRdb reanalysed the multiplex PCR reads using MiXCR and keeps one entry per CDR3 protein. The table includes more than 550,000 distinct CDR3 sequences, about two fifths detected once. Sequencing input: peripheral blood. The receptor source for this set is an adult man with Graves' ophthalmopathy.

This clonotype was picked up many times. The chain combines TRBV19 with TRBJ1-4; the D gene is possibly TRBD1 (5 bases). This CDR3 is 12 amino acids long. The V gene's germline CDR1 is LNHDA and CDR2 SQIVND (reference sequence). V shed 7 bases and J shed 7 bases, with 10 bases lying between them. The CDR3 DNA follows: TGTGCCAGTAAGGCAGGGACTGAAAAACTGTTTTTT. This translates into CASKAGTEKLFF.

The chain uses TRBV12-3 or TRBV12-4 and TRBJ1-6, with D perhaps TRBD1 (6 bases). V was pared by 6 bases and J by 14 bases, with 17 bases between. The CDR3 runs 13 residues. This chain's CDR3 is CASRRTESTTLHF. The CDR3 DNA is TGTGCCAGCAGGAGGACAGAAAGTACGACCCTCCACTTT.

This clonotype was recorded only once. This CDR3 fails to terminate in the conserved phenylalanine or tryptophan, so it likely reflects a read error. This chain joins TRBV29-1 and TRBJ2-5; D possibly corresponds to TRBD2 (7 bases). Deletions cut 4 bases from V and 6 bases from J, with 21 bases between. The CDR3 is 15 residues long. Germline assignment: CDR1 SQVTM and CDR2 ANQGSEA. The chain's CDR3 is CSVGEGGTSVKTQYL. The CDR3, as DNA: TGCAGCGTTGGGGAGGGGGGAACTAGCGTGAAGACCCAGTACCTC.

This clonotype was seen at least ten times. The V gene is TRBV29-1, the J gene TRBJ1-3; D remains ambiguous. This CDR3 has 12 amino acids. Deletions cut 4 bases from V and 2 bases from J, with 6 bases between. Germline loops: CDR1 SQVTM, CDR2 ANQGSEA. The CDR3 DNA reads TGCAGCGTTGTGCTTCCTGGAAACACCATATATTTT. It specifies CSVVLPGNTIYF.

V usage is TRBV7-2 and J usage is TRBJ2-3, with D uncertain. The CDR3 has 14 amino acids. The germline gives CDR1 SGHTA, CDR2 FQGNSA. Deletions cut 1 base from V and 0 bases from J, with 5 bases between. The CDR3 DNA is TGTGCCAGCAGCTTAGTCCCTAGCACAGATACGCAGTATTTT. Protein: CASSLVPSTDTQYF.

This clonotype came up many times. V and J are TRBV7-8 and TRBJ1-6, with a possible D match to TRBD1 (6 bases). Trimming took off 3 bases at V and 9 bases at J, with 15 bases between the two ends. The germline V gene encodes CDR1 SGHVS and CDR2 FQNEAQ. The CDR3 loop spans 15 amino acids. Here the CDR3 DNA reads TGTGCCAGCAGCTTCGACAGGAGCCGGGTTTCACCCCTCCACTTT. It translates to CASSFDRSRVSPLHF.

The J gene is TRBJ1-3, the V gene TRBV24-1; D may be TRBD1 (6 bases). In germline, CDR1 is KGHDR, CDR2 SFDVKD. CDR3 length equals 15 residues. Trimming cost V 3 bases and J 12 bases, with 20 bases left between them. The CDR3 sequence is CATSDVQHDRTVIYF. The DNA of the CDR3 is TGTGCCACCAGTGATGTACAGCACGACAGGACGGTCATATATTTT.

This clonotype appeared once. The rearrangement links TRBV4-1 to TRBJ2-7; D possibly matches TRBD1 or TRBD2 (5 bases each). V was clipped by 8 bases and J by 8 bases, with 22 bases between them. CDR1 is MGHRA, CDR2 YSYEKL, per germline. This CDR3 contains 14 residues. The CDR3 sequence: CASGGWGSQPQQYF. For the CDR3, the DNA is TGCGCCAGCGGCGGCTGGGGGAGCCAGCCCCAGCAGTACTTC.

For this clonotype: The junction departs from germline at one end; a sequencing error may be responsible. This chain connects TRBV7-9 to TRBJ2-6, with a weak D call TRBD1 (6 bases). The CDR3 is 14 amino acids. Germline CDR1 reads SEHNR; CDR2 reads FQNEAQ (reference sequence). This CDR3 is CASSWGLGAYVLTF. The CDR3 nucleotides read TGTGCCAGCAGCTGGGGCCTGGGGGCCTACGTCCTGACTTTC.

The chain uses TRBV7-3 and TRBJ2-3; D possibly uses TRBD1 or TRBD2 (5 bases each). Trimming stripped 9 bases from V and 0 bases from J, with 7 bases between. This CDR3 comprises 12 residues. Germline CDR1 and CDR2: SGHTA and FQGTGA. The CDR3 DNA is TGTGCCAGAGGGGAGAGCACAGATACGCAGTATTTT. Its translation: CARGESTDTQYF.

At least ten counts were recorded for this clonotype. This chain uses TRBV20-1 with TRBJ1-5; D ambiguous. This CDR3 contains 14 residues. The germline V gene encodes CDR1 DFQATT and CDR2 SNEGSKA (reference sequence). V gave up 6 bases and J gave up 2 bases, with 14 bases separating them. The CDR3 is CSASKAGGNQPQHF. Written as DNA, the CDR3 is TGCAGTGCGAGCAAGGCAGGAGGCAATCAGCCCCAGCATTTT.

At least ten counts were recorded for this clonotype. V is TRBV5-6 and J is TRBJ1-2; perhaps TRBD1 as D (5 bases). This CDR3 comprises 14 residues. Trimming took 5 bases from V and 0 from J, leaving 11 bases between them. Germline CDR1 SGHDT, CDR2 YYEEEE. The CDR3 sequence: CASRRGGANYGYTF. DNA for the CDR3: TGTGCCAGCAGGAGAGGAGGGGCTAACTATGGCTACACCTTC.

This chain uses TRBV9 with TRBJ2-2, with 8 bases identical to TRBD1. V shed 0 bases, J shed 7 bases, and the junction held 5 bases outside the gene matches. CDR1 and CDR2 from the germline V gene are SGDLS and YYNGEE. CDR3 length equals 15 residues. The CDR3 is CASSVGQGFNGELFF. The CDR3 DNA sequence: TGTGCCAGCAGCGTAGGACAGGGGTTCAACGGGGAGCTGTTTTTT. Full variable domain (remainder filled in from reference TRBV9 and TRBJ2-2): DSGVTQTPKHLITATGQRVTLRCSPRSGDLSVYWYQQSLDQGLQFLIQYYNGEERAKGNILERFSAQQFPDLHSELNLSSLELGDSALYFCASSVGQGFNGELFFGEGSRLTVL.

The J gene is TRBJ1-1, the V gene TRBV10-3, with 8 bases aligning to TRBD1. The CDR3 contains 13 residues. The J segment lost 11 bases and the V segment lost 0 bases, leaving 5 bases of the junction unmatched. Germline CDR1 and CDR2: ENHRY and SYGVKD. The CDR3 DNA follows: TGTGCCATCAGTGAGTCGGACAGGGTCGATGCTTTCTTT. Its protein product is CAISESDRVDAFF.

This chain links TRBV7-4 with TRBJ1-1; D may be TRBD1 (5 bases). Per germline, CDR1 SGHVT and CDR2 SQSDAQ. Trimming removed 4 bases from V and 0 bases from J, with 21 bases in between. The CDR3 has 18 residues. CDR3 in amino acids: CASSYRGARVGMNTEAFF. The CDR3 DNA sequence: TGTGCCAGCAGCTATAGAGGGGCCAGGGTGGGCATGAACACTGAAGCTTTCTTT.

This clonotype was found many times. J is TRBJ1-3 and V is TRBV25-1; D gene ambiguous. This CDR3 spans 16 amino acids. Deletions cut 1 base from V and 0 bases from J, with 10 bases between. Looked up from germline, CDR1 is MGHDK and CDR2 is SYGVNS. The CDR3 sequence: CASSEFAGNSGNTIYF. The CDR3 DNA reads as TGTGCCAGCAGTGAATTTGCCGGAAACTCTGGAAACACCATATATTTT.

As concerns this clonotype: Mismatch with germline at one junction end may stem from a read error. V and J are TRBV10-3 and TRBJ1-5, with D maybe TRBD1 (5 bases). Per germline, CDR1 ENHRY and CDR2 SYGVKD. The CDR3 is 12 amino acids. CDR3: CATSERGQPQHF. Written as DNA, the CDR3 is TGTGCCACCAGTGAGAGGGGACAGCCCCAGCATTTT.

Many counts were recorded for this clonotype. The CDR3, as DNA: TGTGCCAGCAGTGGTTCCGCGGACTTATCACCATCCCGATACTCCTACGAGCAGTACTTC. This gives the protein CASSGSADLSPSRYSYEQYF. The V gene is TRBV25-1, the J gene TRBJ2-7; possible D gene TRBD2, 5 bases. V was clipped by 4 bases and J by 0 bases, with 28 bases between them. The CDR3 has 20 residues. Germline V gives CDR1 MGHDK, CDR2 SYGVNS.

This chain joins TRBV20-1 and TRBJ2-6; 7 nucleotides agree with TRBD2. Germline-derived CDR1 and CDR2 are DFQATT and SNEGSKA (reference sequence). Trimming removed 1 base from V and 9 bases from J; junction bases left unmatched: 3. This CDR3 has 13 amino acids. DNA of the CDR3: TGCAGTGCTAGAGGGGGGAGGGACAACGTCCTGACTTTC. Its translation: CSARGGRDNVLTF.

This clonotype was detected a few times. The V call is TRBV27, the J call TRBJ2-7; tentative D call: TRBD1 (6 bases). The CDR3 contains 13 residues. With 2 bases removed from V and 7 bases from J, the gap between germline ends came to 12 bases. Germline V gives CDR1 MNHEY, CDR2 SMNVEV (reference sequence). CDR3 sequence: CASSLGQGQEQYF. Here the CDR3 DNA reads TGTGCCAGCAGTTTAGGGCAGGGGCAGGAGCAGTACTTC.

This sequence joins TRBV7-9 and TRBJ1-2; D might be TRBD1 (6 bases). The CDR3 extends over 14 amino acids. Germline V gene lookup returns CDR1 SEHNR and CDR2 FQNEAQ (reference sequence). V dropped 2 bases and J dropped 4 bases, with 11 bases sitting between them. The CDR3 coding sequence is TGTGCCAGCAGCTTACCAGGGGAGATCTATGGCTACACCTTC. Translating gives CASSLPGEIYGYTF. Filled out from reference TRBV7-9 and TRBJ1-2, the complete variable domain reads DTGVSQNPRHKITKRGQNVTFRCDPISEHNRLYWYRQTLGQGPEFLTYFQNEAQLEKSRLLSDRFSAERPKGSFSTLEIQRTEQGDSAMYLCASSLPGEIYGYTFGSGTRLTVV.